There are a few counts of the clone carrying this T cell receptor beta chain. Its antigen is undetermined. This specimen comes from a study of T-cell reconstitution after alpha-beta-depleted transplantation in children. Study results and limitations: The study reportedly traced alpha-beta T cells about two months after transplant to several hundred expanded graft clones.

A library of TCRbeta sequences, prepared with unique molecular identifiers, was generated. One entry per CDR3 protein results from TCRdb running MiXCR on the PCR reads. The sample records fewer than 1 million distinct CDR3 sequences, roughly 15% being singletons. There are 19 residues in the CDR3. The V gene end was trimmed by 6 bases and the J gene end by 2 bases; junction bases not matched to a gene: 13. Germline V lookup: CDR1 LNHDA, CDR2 SQIVND (reference sequence). V gene TRBV19 combines with J gene TRBJ2-6; 10 bases fit TRBD1. This specimen consisted of PBMCs, mostly from graft donor cells, obtained 360 days after TCRalphabeta/CD19-depleted stem cell transplant. The clonotype was recovered from a male patient younger than 18 who had a stem cell transplant for acute lymphoblastic leukemia, so the T cells may come from the graft donor. The CDR3 loop is CASSLGQGRSITGANVLTF. Here the CDR3 DNA reads TGTGCCAGTAGCCTGGGACAGGGGCGGAGTATCACTGGGGCCAACGTCCTGACTTTC.